Listed here are 6 T cell receptor beta chains from one sample, sequenced in a study of T-cell memory formation after mild COVID-19. TCRdb reprocessed the 5' RACE reads via MiXCR and lists one record per CDR3 protein. The sample has roughly 450,000 distinct CDR3 sequences, roughly 18% seen once. Specimen: PBMCs or a T cell subset sorted from them (not recorded which). These receptors originate from a man between 18 and 35 years old who had mild COVID-19 (a few samples of this study predate the infection). Cell type and time point are not known.

The CDR3 region has the DNA TGTGCCAGCAGTTTATCGACAGGGCCCTACGAGCAGTACTTC. It codes for CASSLSTGPYEQYF. The rearrangement links TRBV27 to TRBJ2-7; 7 bases are a match to TRBD1. V dropped 0 bases and J dropped 2; count of bases not matched to a gene: 1. CDR1 and CDR2 from the germline V gene are MNHEY and SMNVEV (reference sequence). The CDR3 spans 14 residues.

This clonotype occurred once. The chain links TRBV20-1 to TRBJ2-1; TRBD2 agrees at 12 bases. Germline CDR1 reads DFQATT; CDR2 reads SNEGSKA (reference sequence). The J segment lost 0 bases and the V segment lost 3 bases, leaving 6 bases of the junction unmatched. This CDR3 is built from 17 residues. This CDR3 reads CSASTSGGTSSYNEQFF. CDR3 in DNA: TGCAGTGCTAGCACTAGCGGGGGGACGAGCTCCTACAATGAGCAGTTCTTC.

This clonotype showed up just a few times. V is TRBV5-6 and J is TRBJ1-1, with a possible D match to TRBD1 (5 bases). Trimming shortened V by 4 bases and J by 7 bases, and 11 bases separated the two germline ends. Germline V gene lookup returns CDR1 SGHDT and CDR2 YYEEEE. The length of the CDR3 is 12 residues. The CDR3 coding sequence is TGTGCCAGCAGCCAATTGCAGGGTGAAGCTTTCTTT. Protein sequence: CASSQLQGEAFF.

The chain joins TRBV5-1 to TRBJ1-1, with TRBD1 matching over 10 bases. Germline CDR1 reads SGHRS; CDR2 reads YFSETQ. The V segment lost 2 bases and the J segment 7 bases; nucleotides outside the gene matches: 5. The CDR3 has 14 residues. This CDR3 reads CASSFRDRGDEAFF. The CDR3 bases are TGCGCCAGCAGCTTTCGGGACAGGGGAGATGAAGCTTTCTTT.

Only a few counts were recorded for this clonotype. The chain is built from TRBV27 and TRBJ1-1; D gene uncertain. V dropped 2 bases and J dropped 5 bases, with 9 bases sitting between them. Germline loops: CDR1 MNHEY, CDR2 SMNVEV (reference sequence). This CDR3 spans 13 amino acids. The DNA of the CDR3 is TGTGCCAGCAGTTTAGCGAGTAGGACTGAAGCTTTCTTT. It encodes CASSLASRTEAFF.

This clonotype has only a few counts. V gene TRBV12-3 or TRBV12-4 combines with J gene TRBJ2-7; perhaps TRBD2 as D (5 bases). With 4 bases removed from V and 6 bases from J, the gap between germline ends came to 16 bases. This CDR3 is 14 amino acids long. Written as DNA, the CDR3 is TGTGCCAGCAGTTCAGACCGGGGTCTACGCGAGCAGTACTTC. Its protein is CASSSDRGLREQYF.